This T cell receptor (beta chain) was identified in a study of cytotoxic CD8 clonotypes in ibrutinib-treated CLL. Comments on this clone: Its target is unknown.

From cryopreserved PBMCs came roughly 2 micrograms of genomic DNA used for TCR beta libraries. General study points: Rising at ibrutinib response, clonality subsequently fell back toward baseline at progression.

The method was immunoSEQ multiplex PCR; TCRdb's version includes in-frame clones alone and lacks a portion of them. Of about 300,000 clones in the sample, roughly two thirds are singletons; the top ten hold about 6.7%. The clonotype originates from a human donor with chronic lymphocytic leukemia. This specimen was PBMCs, taken after 36 months of ibrutinib treatment.

The CDR3 coding sequence is TGTGCCAGCAGCAAAGATTCCAACAAGGGTCTCTCCAACTATGGCTACACCTTC. Residues: CASSKDSNKGLSNYGYTF. The chain is built from TRBV21-1 and TRBJ1-2. TRBV21-1 is a pseudogene. The CDR3 is 18 amino acids.